This TCR beta chain came from a study of response to subunit inactivated influenza vaccine. Study observations and caveats: Few new T cells, the authors suggested, are recruited by each seasonal influenza vaccination.

TCRdb passed the RT-PCR reads through MiXCR, listing each CDR3 protein once. The sample has more than 700,000 distinct CDR3 sequences, approximately 21% seen once. Trimming left V 0 bases short and J 6 bases short, with 18 bases between. Germline V CDR1 and CDR2: MNHEY, SVGAGI. This CDR3 has 16 residues. As regards this clonotype: What it recognizes is unknown.

This sequence joins TRBV6-5 and TRBJ2-7, with D unclear. This clonotype was obtained from a man aged 45-65 years who received an inactivated influenza vaccine. This sample comprised PBMCs from blood, obtained roughly 5 days after vaccination. CDR3 bases: TGTGCCAGCAGTTACTCGGTTGGCGGTGGTTCAGGCGAGCAGTACTTC. Protein: CASSYSVGGGSGEQYF.